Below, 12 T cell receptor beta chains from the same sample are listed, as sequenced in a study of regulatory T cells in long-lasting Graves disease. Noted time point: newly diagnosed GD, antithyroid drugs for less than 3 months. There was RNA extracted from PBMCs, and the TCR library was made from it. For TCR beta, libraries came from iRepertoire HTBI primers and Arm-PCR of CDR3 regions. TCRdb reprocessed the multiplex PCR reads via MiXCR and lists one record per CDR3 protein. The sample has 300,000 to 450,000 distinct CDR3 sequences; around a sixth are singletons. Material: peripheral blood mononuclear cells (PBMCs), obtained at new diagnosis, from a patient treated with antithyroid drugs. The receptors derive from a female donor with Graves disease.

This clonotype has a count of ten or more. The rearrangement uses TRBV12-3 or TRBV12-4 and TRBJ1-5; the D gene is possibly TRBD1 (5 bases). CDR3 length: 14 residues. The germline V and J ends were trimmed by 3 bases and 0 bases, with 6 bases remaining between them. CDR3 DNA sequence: TGTGCCAGCAGTTTCGACAGTAGCAATCAGCCCCAGCATTTT. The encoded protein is CASSFDSSNQPQHF.

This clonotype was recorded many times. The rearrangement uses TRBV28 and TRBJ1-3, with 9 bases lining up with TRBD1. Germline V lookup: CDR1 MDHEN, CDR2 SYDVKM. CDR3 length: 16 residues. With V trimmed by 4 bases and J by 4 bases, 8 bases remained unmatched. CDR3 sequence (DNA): TGTGCCAGCAGTTCGCCTGGACAGGGGACAGGAAACACCATATATTTT. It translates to CASSSPGQGTGNTIYF.

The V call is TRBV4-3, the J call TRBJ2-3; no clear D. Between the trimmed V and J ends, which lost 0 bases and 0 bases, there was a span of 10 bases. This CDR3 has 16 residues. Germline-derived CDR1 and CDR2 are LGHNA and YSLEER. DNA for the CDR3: TGCGCCAGCAGCCAAGATCTGTACGGAAGCACAGATACGCAGTATTTT. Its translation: CASSQDLYGSTDTQYF.

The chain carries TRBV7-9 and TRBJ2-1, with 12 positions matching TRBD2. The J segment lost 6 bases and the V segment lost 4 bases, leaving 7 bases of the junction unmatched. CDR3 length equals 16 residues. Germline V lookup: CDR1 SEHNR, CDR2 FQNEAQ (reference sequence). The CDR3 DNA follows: TGTGCCAGCAGCTATACTAGCGGGGGGCGGGGCAATGAGCAGTTCTTC. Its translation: CASSYTSGGRGNEQFF. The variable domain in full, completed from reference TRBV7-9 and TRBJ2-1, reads DTGVSQNPRHKITKRGQNVTFRCDPISEHNRLYWYRQTLGQGPEFLTYFQNEAQLEKSRLLSDRFSAERPKGSFSTLEIQRTEQGDSAMYLCASSYTSGGRGNEQFFGPGTRLTVL.

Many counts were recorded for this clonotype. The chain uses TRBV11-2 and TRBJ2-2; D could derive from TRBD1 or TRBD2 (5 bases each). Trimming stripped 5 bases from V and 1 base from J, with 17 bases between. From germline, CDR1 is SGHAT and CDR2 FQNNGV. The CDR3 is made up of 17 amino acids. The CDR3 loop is CASSIARLRGNTGELFF. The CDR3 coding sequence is TGTGCCAGCAGCATAGCCCGATTGAGGGGGAACACCGGGGAGCTGTTTTTT.

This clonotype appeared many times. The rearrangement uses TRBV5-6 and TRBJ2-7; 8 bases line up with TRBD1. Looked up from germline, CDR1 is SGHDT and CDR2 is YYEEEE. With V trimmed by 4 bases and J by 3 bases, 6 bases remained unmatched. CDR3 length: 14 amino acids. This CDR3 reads CASSQTGADYEQYF. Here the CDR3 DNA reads TGTGCCAGCAGCCAGACAGGGGCCGACTACGAGCAGTACTTC.

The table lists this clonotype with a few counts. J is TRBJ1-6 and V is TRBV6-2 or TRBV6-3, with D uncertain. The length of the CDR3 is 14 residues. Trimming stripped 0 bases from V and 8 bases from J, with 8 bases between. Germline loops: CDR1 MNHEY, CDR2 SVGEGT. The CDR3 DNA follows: TGTGCCAGCAGTTACTCGCGGATGGATTCACCCCTCCACTTT. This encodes CASSYSRMDSPLHF.

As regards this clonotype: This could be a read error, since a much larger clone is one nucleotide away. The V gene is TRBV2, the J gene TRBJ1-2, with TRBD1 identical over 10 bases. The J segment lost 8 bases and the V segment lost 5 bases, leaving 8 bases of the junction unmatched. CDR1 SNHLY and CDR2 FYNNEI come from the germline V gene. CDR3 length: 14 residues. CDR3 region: CASSLGGTGEGYTF. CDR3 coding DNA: TGTGCCAGCAGTTTAGGAGGGACAGGGGAGGGCTACACCTTC.

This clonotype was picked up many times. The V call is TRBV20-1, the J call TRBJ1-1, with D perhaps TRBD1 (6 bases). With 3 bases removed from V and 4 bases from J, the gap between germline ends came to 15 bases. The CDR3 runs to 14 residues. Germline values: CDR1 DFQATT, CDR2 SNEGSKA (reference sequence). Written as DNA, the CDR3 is TGCAGTGCTAGTGGGGGGCGAGTGGCCACTGAAGCTTTCTTT. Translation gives CSASGGRVATEAFF.

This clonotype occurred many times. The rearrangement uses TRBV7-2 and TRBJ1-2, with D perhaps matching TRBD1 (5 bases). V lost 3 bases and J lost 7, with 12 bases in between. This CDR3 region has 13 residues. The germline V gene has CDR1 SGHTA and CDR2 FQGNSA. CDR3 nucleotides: TGTGCCAGCAGCTTTTATACAGGAGGTGGCTACACCTTC. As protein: CASSFYTGGGYTF.

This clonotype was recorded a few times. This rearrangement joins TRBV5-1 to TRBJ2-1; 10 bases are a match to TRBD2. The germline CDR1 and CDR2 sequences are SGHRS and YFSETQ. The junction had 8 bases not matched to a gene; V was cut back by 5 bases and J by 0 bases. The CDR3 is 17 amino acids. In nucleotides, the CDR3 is TGCGCCAGCAGTTCTGATCCTAGCGGGAGCTCCTACAATGAGCAGTTCTTC. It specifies CASSSDPSGSSYNEQFF.

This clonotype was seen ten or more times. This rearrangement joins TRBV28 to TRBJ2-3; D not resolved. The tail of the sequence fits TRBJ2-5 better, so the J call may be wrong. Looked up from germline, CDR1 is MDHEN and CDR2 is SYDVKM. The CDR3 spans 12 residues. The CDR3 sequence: CASSLLWGTQYF. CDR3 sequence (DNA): TGTGCCAGCAGTTTACTATGGGGGACCCAGTACTTC.